This T cell receptor beta chain was found in a study of CXCR3-negative and CXCR3-positive naive CD8 T cells. Comment on this clonotype: Its antigen remains unidentified.

The CDR3 runs to 14 residues. Germline V gene data show CDR1 as LGHNA and CDR2 as YNFKEQ. 5' RACE that incorporated UMI labels was used to prepare the TRB cDNA libraries. Reanalyzing the 5' RACE reads, TCRdb keeps one entry per CDR3 protein, without DNA. Here the sample table reports 95,000 to 100,000 distinct CDR3 sequences. Study conclusions and caveats: Naive cells with CXCR3 showed TRB CDR3s that were more hydrophobic than those in CXCR3-negative naive cells. After cryopreservation, CXCR3 expression dropped partially; most assays used fresh PBMCs.

Sequencing input: naive CXCR3+ CD8+ T cells from blood. Subset denoted: CD45RO-CCR7+CD27+CD95- naive CD8+ T cells expressing CXCR3 (TNR3+). This TCR was sampled from a human donor in good health. Some clones in this sample may be carry-over from other donors' samples. J is TRBJ1-1 and V is TRBV4-2; TCRdb's D gene call, TRBD1, goes unchecked for lack of DNA. The CDR3 region is CASSLGTGDTEAFF.